This T cell receptor (beta chain) derives from a study of blood T cell repertoires in COVID-19. The protocol was immunoSEQ multiplex PCR, while the TCRdb copy is restricted to in-frame clones and leaves out a portion. The sample shows about 260,000 clones, 75% to 95% of them seen only once. The sample was peripheral blood. The sequence derives from a person aged 18 to 30 with COVID-19, enrolled during active disease.

CDR3 amino acids: CASSQDVLAATQYF. The CDR3 nucleotides are TGCGCCAGCAGCCAAGATGTACTAGCGGCGACCCAGTACTTC. The J gene is TRBJ2-5, the V gene TRBV4-3, with 8 bases identical to TRBD2. V dropped 0 bases and J dropped 7; count of bases not matched to a gene: 4. The CDR3 extends over 14 amino acids. CDR1 is LGHNA, CDR2 YSLEER, per germline.